This note documents a single TCR beta chain sequence. Its antigen is still unknown. These data come from a study of CD4 T cells in relation to SARS-CoV-2 and coronaviruses. Study at large: Shared crossreactive spike epitopes were mapped to their HLA restriction.

The protocol was immunoSEQ multiplex PCR, while the TCRdb copy is restricted to in-frame clones and leaves out a portion. The table has about 15,000 clones, roughly 78% seen once. Before the COVID-19 pandemic, during about 2010-2018, CD4+ T cells were taken from unexposed donors. CD4+ T cells were isolated from the cells after more than 8 days of culture. Cultures held a few million PBMCs per well with about 10 IU/ml IL-2. V lost 3 bases and J lost 1, with 7 bases in between. The CDR3 totals 13 residues. Germline lookup yields CDR1 SGHTA and CDR2 FQGNSA. This receptor was obtained from a human donor in good health. Sequenced material: CD4+ T cells from PBMCs, cultured in vitro. The gene calls are TRBV7-2 and TRBJ2-7; unclear D gene. The CDR3 reads CASSFPTSYEQYF. The CDR3, as DNA: TGTGCCAGCAGCTTCCCAACTTCCTACGAGCAGTACTTC. Together with reference TRBV7-2 and TRBJ2-7, the CDR3 gives the full variable domain: GAGVSQSPSNKVTEKGKDVELRCDPISGHTALYWYRQSLGQGLEFLIYFQGNSAPDKSGLPSDRFSAERTGGSVSTLTIQRTQQEDSAVYLCASSFPTSYEQYFGPGTRLTVT.